This paragraph reports one T cell receptor (beta chain). This clonotype occurred a few times. The clone's antigen remains unknown. The sample holds no much larger clone one base away, and base qualities are not on file. Compared with germline, V lacks 2 bases and J lacks 5 bases; bases without a gene match: 3. There are 14 amino acids in the CDR3, from cysteine to phenylalanine inclusive. The kept DNA is CDR3 alone, 42 bases in frame from the first base. CDR1 KGHSY and CDR2 FQNENV are derived from the germline V gene. TCR cDNA was made using 5'RACE template switching, a step that added a universal primer site and unique molecular identifiers. Priming of cDNA synthesis was performed from both the TCR alpha and TCR beta constant segments. Library amplification involved two PCR steps, and the second step added sample barcodes and sequencing adapters. Sequencing of libraries was done on Illumina HiSeq 2500 (2x100 bp) or NovaSeq (2x150 bp). The original methods were these. MIGEC was used to demultiplex reads and collapse the reads into UMI consensus sequences, and MiXCR was used for V(D)J alignment. Clonotypes responding to the vaccine were identified with edgeR on replicate PBMC samples, with the criteria of FDR below 0.01 and a log2 fold change above 5 up to day 15. Each bulk clonotype received a CD4 or CD8 identity based on whether the sequenced CD4 or CD8 repertoire contained that clonotype at higher abundance. The public reads were quality trimmed at Q25 with fastp and then assembled into clones with MiXCR by TCRdb, keeping productive beta chains. Each record represents a unique CDR3 protein, reported with the most common genes and DNA among its rows. The V and J calls reflect TCRdb's pipeline rather than the authors' work. The sample data list approximately 120,000 distinct CDR3 sequences, and nearly 7.5% of these were observed just once. The leading ten clones occupy 2.5% of the sample.

The treatment or condition label corresponds to: live attenuated yellow fever vaccine strain. PBMCs were isolated from peripheral blood using a standard Ficoll-Paque protocol. Dynabeads CD4 and CD8 positive selection kits were used to isolate CD4 and CD8 T-cell fractions. TriZol was used to extract RNA from bulk PBMCs, from CD4 and CD8 fractions, and from dextramer-positive and dextramer-negative fractions. These data originate in a study of T cells after yellow fever vaccination (dated by TCRdb to between 2018 and 2021). For the study in its entirety: The SMART-Seq v4 Ultra Low Input RNA kit was used to prepare libraries from fractions with low cell numbers. Two healthy male donors, one aged 18 to 30 and one aged 30 to 40 years, made up the cohort. Bulk PBMC replicates and cell subsets were isolated from blood drawn at multiple timepoints before and after both primary and secondary immunization. Bulk TCR alpha and beta repertoires were sequenced longitudinally to track T-cell clones before and after primary and booster YFV17D yellow fever vaccination. What the study reported, not specific to this receptor: Only a couple of donors were included in the study, so the extent to which the findings can be generalized is limited. A small share of clonotypes was detected in both CD4 and CD8 compartments, with the overlap likely arising from convergent recombination. Compared with the primary T-cell response, the secondary T-cell response was weaker but faster, peaking on day 5 rather than day 15. Because abundant contaminating clonotypes from the bulk population could be contained in FACS-sorted repertoires, computational filtering was required. Most clones expanded after primary vaccination (approximately 97% of CD4 and 80% to 90% of CD8) were re-detected after the booster, suggesting that broad memory maintenance occurred.

The receptor chain draws on TRBV16 and TRBJ1-5, with 7 central nucleotides matching TRBD1. This receptor was taken from a man between 18 and 29 years old who received the YFV17D yellow fever vaccine. This specimen consisted of CD4+ T cells sorted from PBMCs, obtained 9 to 10 days after the first yellow fever vaccination. The nucleotides are TGTGCCAGCAGCCAACGACAGGGAGATCAGCCCCAGCATTTT. This sequence encodes CASSQRQGDQPQHF.